A selection of T cell receptor beta chains follows, all from one sample in a study of blood T cell repertoires in COVID-19. Generated by immunoSEQ multiplex PCR, the TCRdb table keeps only in-frame clones and is missing some. The table shows roughly 290,000 clones, with around 91% occurring only once. The material sequenced was peripheral blood. The receptors originated from a woman aged 55-70 years with acute or convalescent COVID-19. The CDR3 runs from the conserved cysteine through the conserved F or W. D genes are given only for firm matches. Size tells how often a clone was seen (once, few, many) or the class of an expanded clone, and some rows leave it out.

d_call clone_size j_call cdr3_length v_call cdr3_nt cdr3_aa
- - TRBJ2-1 12 TRBV24-1 TGTGCCACCAGTGGGTCAGGTATTGAGCAGTTCTTC CATSGSGIEQFF
TRBD2 once TRBJ2-1 15 TRBV11-3 TGTGCCAGCAGCTTAGAGGGACTAGCGGCTAATGAGCAGTTCTTC CASSLEGLAANEQFF
- - TRBJ1-1 12 TRBV28 TGTGCCAGCAGTAGCCAAACCACTGAAGCTTTCTTT CASSSQTTEAFF
- - TRBJ2-6 15 TRBV5-1 TGCGCCAGCAGCTTGGCCCTCTCTGGGGCCAACGTCCTGACTTTC CASSLALSGANVLTF
- - TRBJ2-7 17 TRBV15 TGTGCCACCAGCAGAGATAAAGGCGGGGCCAACTCCTACGAGCAGTACTTC CATSRDKGGANSYEQYF
TRBD1 few TRBJ2-7 17 TRBV28 TGTGCCAGCAGTTCATCTGCAGGGGGCCTTTGGATATACGAGCAGTACTTC CASSSSAGGLWIYEQYF
TRBD1 - TRBJ1-2 15 TRBV11-2 TGTGCCAGCAGCTTAGGGGACAGGGGGAACTATGGCTACACCTTC CASSLGDRGNYGYTF
- many TRBJ2-7 14 TRBV5-4 TGTGCCAGCAGCTTGGGCAGGGGAAACTACGAGCAGTACTTC CASSLGRGNYEQYF
TRBD1 - TRBJ1-5 15 TRBV2 TGTGCCAGCAGTGCCGGGACAGGGGGTAATCAGCCCCAGCATTTT CASSAGTGGNQPQHF
TRBD1 - TRBJ2-5 14 TRBV7-3 TGTGCCAGCAGCCCCGGACAGGGAAGAGAGACCCAGTACTTC CASSPGQGRETQYF
- - TRBJ1-6 15 TRBV5-6 TGTGCCAGCAGCCTGAGAGGGGGTTATAATTCACCCCTCCACTTT CASSLRGGYNSPLHF
- - TRBJ2-1 11 TRBV20-1 TGCAGTGCTACCCCGGGACTGCAGCAGTTCTTC CSATPGLQQFF
- - TRBJ2-7 14 TRBV4-1 TGCGCCAGCAGCCAAGAACCGAGTAGTGACGAGCAGTACTTC CASSQEPSSDEQYF
- - TRBJ1-6 13 TRBV5-1 TGCGCCAGCAGTACAGGTGGTGATTCACCCCTCCACTTT CASSTGGDSPLHF
- - TRBJ1-2 14 TRBV29-1 TGCAGCGTTGAAGCGTTCGGGACTAACTATGGCTACACCTTC CSVEAFGTNYGYTF
- once TRBJ2-4 17 TRBV7-8 TGTGCCAGCAGCCCTCTAACGACGACAGTAGCCAAAAACATTCAGTACTTC CASSPLTTTVAKNIQYF
TRBD1 - TRBJ2-7 15 TRBV9 TGTGCCAGCAGCGTGGGGACAGGGGGCAACTACGAGCAGTACTTC CASSVGTGGNYEQYF
- - TRBJ2-2 16 TRBV19 TGTGCCAGTAGTTCCCCCCCTCTAGGGGGCACCGGGGAGCTGTTTTTT CASSSPPLGGTGELFF
- - TRBJ2-5 14 TRBV2 TGTGCCAGCAGTTCTACTAGCAGGCAAGAGACCCAGTACTTC CASSSTSRQETQYF
TRBD1 - TRBJ2-1 15 TRBV7-2 TGTGCCAGCAGCGCAGGACAGGGTGCGTACAATGAGCAGTTCTTC CASSAGQGAYNEQFF
- - TRBJ1-5 16 TRBV4-2 TGTGCCAGCAGCCAATACTCCACAGGCGCAAATCAGCCCCAGCATTTT CASSQYSTGANQPQHF
- - TRBJ2-3 16 TRBV4-2 TGTGCCAGCAGCCAAGATACAGGGCATGGCACAGATACGCAGTATTTT CASSQDTGHGTDTQYF
- - TRBJ1-5 15 TRBV6-1 TGTGCCAGCAGTGAAGGGCAGGGTCGAAATCAGCCCCAGCATTTT CASSEGQGRNQPQHF
- - TRBJ1-2 12 TRBV19 TGTGCCAGCAGCGGGCAAAACTATGGCTACACCTTC CASSGQNYGYTF
TRBD2 - TRBJ2-3 20 TRBV4-3 TGCGCCAGCAGCCAAGAGGGGCCGGGCGGGACTAGCGGGTTCACAGATACGCAGTATTTT CASSQEGPGGTSGFTDTQYF
- once TRBJ2-1 13 TRBV6-4 TGTGCCAGCAGCGATGACGGGGACAATGAGCAGTTCTTC CASSDDGDNEQFF
TRBD1 - TRBJ1-1 17 TRBV9 TGTGCCAGCAGCGAGAACCGGGACAGGGGAGGGCACACTGAAGCTTTCTTT CASSENRDRGGHTEAFF
TRBD2 - TRBJ2-7 15 TRBV7-2 TGTGCCAGCAGCTTAAGCCGCGGGAGCTCTTACGAGCAGTACTTC CASSLSRGSSYEQYF
TRBD1 - TRBJ1-1 15 TRBV25-1 TGTGCCAGCCAGTCCGGGACAGACCTCCGCCGGGAAGCTTTCTTT CASQSGTDLRREAFF
TRBD2 once TRBJ2-3 17 TRBV9 TGTGCCAGCAGCGTCAAGGCTAGCGGGAGGGCAGCAGATACGCAGTATTTT CASSVKASGRAADTQYF
- - TRBJ1-1 15 TRBV19 TGTGCCAGTAGTGCGGGGTCACCCGGGAACACTGAAGCTTTCTTT CASSAGSPGNTEAFF
TRBD1 few TRBJ1-6 15 TRBV2 TGTGCCAGCAGGAGACAGGGTCAAGCAAATTCACCCCTCCACTTT CASRRQGQANSPLHF
- - TRBJ1-2 14 TRBV24-1 TGTGCCACCAGTGATTTGTGGCAGAACTATGGCTACACCTTC CATSDLWQNYGYTF
- - TRBJ1-1 14 TRBV15 TGTGCCACCAGCAGAGATCTCTACCAGGCGGGGGCTTTCTTT CATSRDLYQAGAFF
- - TRBJ2-2 16 TRBV27 TGTGCCAGCTCTTCAGCCCCCAGGGGACGAACCGGGGAGCTGTTTTTT CASSSAPRGRTGELFF
- few TRBJ1-2 13 TRBV10-3 TGTGCCATCAGTGAGTCGGGGAGCTATGGCTACACCTTC CAISESGSYGYTF
TRBD1 - TRBJ1-6 15 TRBV6-4 TGTGCCAGCAGTGACGAGGGACAGGGCACCTCACCCCTCCACTTT CASSDEGQGTSPLHF
- - TRBJ1-5 15 TRBV24-1 TGTGCCACCAGTGATTTGCGCGAGGGCAATCAGCCCCAGCATTTT CATSDLREGNQPQHF
TRBD1 - TRBJ1-5 16 TRBV15 TGTGCCACCAGCAGAGATCTGGGGACAGGGAATCAGCCCCAGCATTTT CATSRDLGTGNQPQHF
- - TRBJ1-1 14 TRBV3-1/TRBV3-2 TGTGCCAGCAGCCAAGCGGGGAGCTACACTGAAGCTTTCTTT CASSQAGSYTEAFF
TRBD1 - TRBJ1-5 14 TRBV2 TGTGCCAGCAGTTACGGACAGGGAGATCAGCCCCAGCATTTT CASSYGQGDQPQHF
- - TRBJ1-3 14 TRBV6-5 TGTGCCAGCAGACTAACCCTCTCTGGAAACACCATATATTTT CASRLTLSGNTIYF
- - TRBJ1-3 15 TRBV4-1 TGCGCCAGCAGCCAAGTCGGACAGACTGGAAACACCATATATTTT CASSQVGQTGNTIYF
- - TRBJ2-5 15 TRBV5-4 TGTGCCAGCAGCTCAATAACAGGGATTTCGGAGACCCAGTACTTC CASSSITGISETQYF
TRBD1 - TRBJ1-6 14 TRBV10-3 TGTGCCATCAGCTACGGGACAGGGATTTCACCCCTCCACTTT CAISYGTGISPLHF
TRBD1 - TRBJ1-3 16 TRBV18 TGTGCCAGCTCACCAGTCCAGGGGGCGCGCGGAAACACCATATATTTT CASSPVQGARGNTIYF
- - TRBJ2-3 15 TRBV6-2/TRBV6-3 TGTGCCAGCAGTTTCCCCGTTTTCCCTTCAGATACGCAGTATTTT CASSFPVFPSDTQYF
TRBD1 - TRBJ2-7 14 TRBV11-2 TGTGCCAGCAGCTTAGTTAGGGGGCAGTACGAGCAGTACTTC CASSLVRGQYEQYF
TRBD1 - TRBJ1-5 14 TRBV28 TGTGCCAGCAGCACAGGGGCAGCCAATCAGCCCCAGCATTTT CASSTGAANQPQHF
- - TRBJ2-3 16 TRBV5-1 TGCGCCAGCAGCTTTAGGGGGTTTGTCAATACAGATACGCAGTATTTT CASSFRGFVNTDTQYF
- - TRBJ1-1 13 TRBV10-3 TGTGCCATCAGTGAGCTCGGGAGCACTGAAGCTTTCTTT CAISELGSTEAFF
TRBD2 - TRBJ2-5 16 TRBV9 TGTGCCAGCAGCGTAGACTGGCGGGGGGCCGGGGAGACCCAGTACTTC CASSVDWRGAGETQYF
- - TRBJ1-4 11 TRBV12-3/TRBV12-4 TGTGCCAGCAGTTTCAGGGAAAAACTGTTTTTT CASSFREKLFF
TRBD2 - TRBJ2-3 16 TRBV7-8 TGTGCCAGCAGCCCCAAGCGGGAGCTATTCACAGATACGCAGTATTTT CASSPKRELFTDTQYF
TRBD1 - TRBJ1-5 17 TRBV15 TGTGCCACCAGCAGAGATCGGGGGACAGGGATCGGTCAGCCCCAGCATTTT CATSRDRGTGIGQPQHF
TRBD1 once TRBJ1-4 14 TRBV5-1 TGCGCCAGCAGCCCCGGGACAGGGGCTGAAAAACTGTTTTTT CASSPGTGAEKLFF
TRBD2 - TRBJ2-2 14 TRBV29-1 TGCAGCGTGAAGGGACTAGGTAGTAGCGGGGAGCTGTTTTTT CSVKGLGSSGELFF